The 31 T cell receptor beta chains below were found in one sample sequenced in a study of Ad26.COV2.S vaccination and SARS-CoV-2 variants. The data were produced by immunoSEQ multiplex PCR, yet TCRdb's version contains in-frame clones alone and is incomplete. Altogether approximately 480,000 clones are present, around 85% being singletons, with the ten largest covering around 13%. As for treatment: some 20 received Ad26.COV2.S at low or high dose, single or two shots; about 5 received placebo; per-sample allocation not given. All samples were drawn on day 63, counting from the first vaccine or placebo injection. Sequenced here: peripheral blood, sampled in a trial of Ad26.COV2.S vaccine versus placebo. Receptors originate from a person between 18 and 59 years old who received the Ad26.COV2.S COVID-19 vaccine or a placebo.

The chain joins TRBV6-2 or TRBV6-3 to TRBJ2-7; no reliable D call. Germline V gene data show CDR1 as MNHEY and CDR2 as SVGEGT. V was cut by 5 bases and J by 0 bases, with 8 bases left in between. The CDR3 totals 13 residues. CDR3 in DNA: TGTGCCAGCAGTCACGGATCCTCCTACGAGCAGTACTTC. It codes for CASSHGSSYEQYF.

The chain carries TRBV7-9 and TRBJ2-5; TRBD1 agrees at 7 bases. This CDR3 is 14 amino acids long. CDR1 and CDR2 (germline): SEHNR, FQNEAQ (reference sequence). V trimming: 5 bases; J trimming: 2 bases; junction bases outside the gene matches: 5. The CDR3 loop is CASSPDREQETQYF. The CDR3 coding sequence is TGTGCCAGCAGCCCCGACAGGGAACAAGAGACCCAGTACTTC.

The gene calls are TRBV19 and TRBJ1-1, with TRBD1 matching 7 bases. CDR3 length equals 16 residues. Germline values: CDR1 LNHDA, CDR2 SQIVND (reference sequence). Losses at the gene ends were 5 bases for V and 2 bases for J; bases not matched to a gene: 11. This chain's CDR3 is CASSPLPGTENTEAFF. CDR3 sequence (DNA): TGTGCCAGTAGTCCTCTCCCCGGGACAGAAAACACTGAAGCTTTCTTT.

This chain connects TRBV5-4 to TRBJ2-7; weak D call: TRBD1 (6 bases). This CDR3 has 15 amino acids. V was shortened by 6 bases and J by 3 bases, with 19 bases between the two germline ends. CDR1 is SGHNT and CDR2 is YYREEE in the germline V gene (reference sequence). CDR3 in amino acids: CASTYPGGQHYEQYF. Written as DNA, the CDR3 is TGTGCCAGCACCTACCCGGGTGGACAGCACTACGAGCAGTACTTC.

The chain recombines TRBV4-3 with TRBJ1-3; weak D call: TRBD1 (6 bases). This CDR3 contains 16 residues. The V and J ends lost 0 bases and 0 bases respectively, with 9 bases between them. Germline V gene sequence: CDR1 LGHNA, CDR2 YSLEER. The CDR3 is CASSQDTGYSGNTIYF. The DNA of the CDR3 is TGCGCCAGCAGCCAAGATACAGGGTACTCTGGAAACACCATATATTTT.

The chain has TRBV28 and TRBJ1-3; 9 bases align to TRBD1. Trimming removed 7 bases from V and 0 bases from J; junction bases left unmatched: 13. From germline, CDR1 is MDHEN and CDR2 SYDVKM. The CDR3 is made up of 18 amino acids. In DNA, the CDR3 is TGTGCCAGCACCCCGTGGGGGACAGGGACTTCCTCTGGAAACACCATATATTTT. Its translation is CASTPWGTGTSSGNTIYF.

The chain carries TRBV7-6 and TRBJ2-2, with a weak D call TRBD1 (6 bases). The V gene lost 4 bases and the J gene lost 6 bases, with 9 bases spanning the gap. This CDR3 comprises 13 residues. From germline, CDR1 is SGHVS and CDR2 FNYEAQ. The CDR3 is CASSSQGPGELFF. The DNA for the CDR3 is TGTGCCAGCAGCTCCCAGGGGCCCGGGGAGCTGTTTTTT.

This chain uses TRBV11-2 with TRBJ1-2; possible D gene TRBD1, 5 bases. The V gene lost 6 bases and the J gene lost 5 bases, with 13 bases spanning the gap. The CDR3 spans 13 residues. CDR1 SGHAT and CDR2 FQNNGV come from the germline V gene. This chain's CDR3 is CASSQDILYGYTF. The CDR3 nucleotides read TGTGCCAGCAGTCAGGACATCCTGTATGGCTACACCTTC.

The CDR3 bases are TGTGCCAGCAGCAAAGTTCCGCGTCCCCCCGGGACAGGGTACGGGAACACTGAAGCTTTCTTT. Translated, it gives CASSKVPRPPGTGYGNTEAFF. V gene TRBV21-1 combines with J gene TRBJ1-1; TRBD1 is the table's D call, not checked against the DNA. TRBV21-1 corresponds to a pseudogene. The CDR3 contains 21 residues.

The V call is TRBV4-2, the J call TRBJ2-1; 11 bases are a match to TRBD2. J gave up 2 bases and V 4 bases, and 1 base lay outside the gene matches. CDR3 size: 15 residues. Germline CDR1 reads LGHNA; CDR2 reads YNFKEQ. The CDR3 region has the DNA TGTGCCAGCAGCCGACTAGCGGGGACCTACAATGAGCAGTTCTTC. Protein: CASSRLAGTYNEQFF.

The chain uses TRBV6-5 and TRBJ2-7, with TRBD2 identical over 12 bases. J lost 7 bases, V lost 0 bases, and 4 bases had no gene match. Germline CDR1 is MNHEY and CDR2 is SVGAGI. CDR3 length: 15 residues. The CDR3 sequence: CASSYSNLAGGEQYF. The CDR3 DNA reads TGTGCCAGCAGTTACTCGAACCTAGCGGGAGGGGAGCAGTACTTC.

The V gene is TRBV6-4, the J gene TRBJ2-3, with D perhaps assigned TRBD1 or TRBD2 (5 bases each). V shed 5 bases and J shed 8 bases, with 17 bases lying between them. This CDR3 is 14 amino acids long. Germline V lookup: CDR1 MRHNA, CDR2 SNTAGT. The CDR3 DNA reads TGTGCCAGCAGTCCTTTTACTCCTGGGGGTACGCAGTATTTT. It translates to CASSPFTPGGTQYF.

The rearrangement links TRBV6-5 to TRBJ2-2; perhaps D is TRBD1 or TRBD2 (6 bases each). Germline CDR1 MNHEY, CDR2 SVGAGI. The CDR3 runs 15 residues. Trimming cost V 0 bases and J 5 bases, with 10 bases left between them. The CDR3 loop is CASSYSRGRTGELFF. CDR3 in DNA: TGTGCCAGCAGTTACTCGAGGGGGAGGACCGGGGAGCTGTTTTTT.

The chain couples TRBV29-1 to TRBJ2-2; D not resolved. This CDR3 region has 12 residues. CDR1 SQVTM and CDR2 ANQGSEA come from the germline V gene. CDR3 loop: CATTVNTGELFF. The DNA of the CDR3 is TGCGCTACCACCGTGAACACCGGGGAGCTGTTTTTT.

The chain combines TRBV29-1 with TRBJ2-1; TRBD1 agrees at 7 bases. The V segment lost 4 bases and the J segment 8 bases; nucleotides outside the gene matches: 8. CDR1 and CDR2 from the germline V gene are SQVTM and ANQGSEA. The CDR3 totals 13 residues. Here the CDR3 DNA reads TGCAGCGTTGGTGAGGGGGCTTTGTATGAGCAGTTCTTC. It codes for CSVGEGALYEQFF.

The table lists this clone with a count of one. The V gene is TRBV28, the J gene TRBJ1-1; D unresolved. The CDR3 covers 14 residues. CDR1 and CDR2 from the germline V gene are MDHEN and SYDVKM. Trimming removed 3 bases at V and 0 bases at J, with 8 bases between. Here the CDR3 reads CASSFNGMNTEAFF. The DNA of the CDR3 is TGTGCCAGCAGTTTCAACGGCATGAACACTGAAGCTTTCTTT.

CDR3 sequence reads: CASSQASRLADTQYF. The CDR3 region has the DNA TGCGCCAGCAGCCAGGCCTCGCGACTAGCAGATACGCAGTATTTT. The chain couples TRBV4-1 to TRBJ2-3, with D tentatively TRBD2 (6 bases). This CDR3 contains 15 residues. V lost 3 bases to trimming and J lost 4 bases, with 14 bases between them. Per germline, CDR1 MGHRA and CDR2 YSYEKL.

This chain uses TRBV27 with TRBJ2-2; 9 nucleotides align to TRBD2. In germline, CDR1 is MNHEY, CDR2 SMNVEV (reference sequence). The CDR3 extends over 15 amino acids. J was trimmed by 5 bases and V by 2 bases; bases with no gene match: 3. The CDR3 loop is CASSLALAGTGELFF. The CDR3 nucleotides read TGTGCCAGCAGTTTAGCCCTAGCGGGAACCGGGGAGCTGTTTTTT.

This chain links TRBV27 with TRBJ1-2, with D unclear. The CDR3 consists of 16 residues. The germline gives CDR1 MNHEY, CDR2 SMNVEV (reference sequence). V lost 5 bases to trimming and J lost 8 bases, with 24 bases between them. The CDR3 sequence is CASSQDAVQSLRGYTF. DNA for the CDR3: TGTGCCAGCAGTCAAGACGCGGTCCAAAGTTTGAGGGGCTACACCTTC.

The rearrangement joins TRBV28 to TRBJ1-1, with 7 bases aligning to TRBD1. There are 14 residues in the CDR3. Per germline, CDR1 MDHEN and CDR2 SYDVKM. V gave up 7 bases and J gave up 5 bases; unmatched junction bases: 10. CDR3 protein: CASIKLSGGTEAFF. The CDR3 bases are TGTGCCAGCATCAAACTTTCAGGGGGGACTGAAGCTTTCTTT.

This chain connects TRBV5-1 to TRBJ2-1, with 13 positions matching TRBD2. This CDR3 has 14 residues. CDR1 is SGHRS, CDR2 YFSETQ, per germline. V was clipped by 7 bases and J by 5 bases; unmatched bases: 3. CDR3 bases: TGCGCCAGCGGGACTAGCGGGAACCACAATGAGCAGTTCTTC. This sequence encodes CASGTSGNHNEQFF.

This chain links TRBV7-9 with TRBJ1-2, with no clear D. Trimming took 1 base from V and 7 from J, leaving 16 bases between them. CDR3 length: 15 residues. The germline V gene encodes CDR1 SEHNR and CDR2 FQNEAQ (reference sequence). The CDR3 nucleotides read TGTGCCAGCAGCTTAGTAGGGCAGGAGCTTCGTGGCTACACCTTC. It codes for CASSLVGQELRGYTF.

The chain has TRBV5-4 and TRBJ2-5; D remains ambiguous. Trimming removed 1 base at V and 1 base at J, with 5 bases between. This CDR3 spans 13 amino acids. The germline V gene encodes CDR1 SGHNT and CDR2 YYREEE (reference sequence). The CDR3 protein is CASSLKAQETQYF. The DNA of the CDR3 is TGTGCCAGCAGCTTGAAAGCCCAAGAGACCCAGTACTTC.

The rearrangement uses TRBV10-3 and TRBJ1-5; D is perhaps TRBD1 (6 bases). Germline-derived CDR1 and CDR2 are ENHRY and SYGVKD. The ends were cut back, 8 bases at V and 3 bases at J, with 11 bases in the middle. The CDR3 is 13 residues long. The CDR3 here is CAIGGSSNQPQHF. The CDR3 bases are TGTGCCATCGGGGGCAGCTCCAATCAGCCCCAGCATTTT.

This chain uses TRBV28 with TRBJ2-2, with D hard to call. The CDR3 is 14 amino acids. Per the germline V gene, CDR1 is MDHEN and CDR2 is SYDVKM. Trimming removed 4 bases at V and 5 bases at J, with 11 bases between. This chain's CDR3 is CASSSPDRTGELFF. The CDR3 DNA reads TGTGCCAGCAGTTCCCCGGATAGAACCGGGGAGCTGTTTTTT.

The J gene is TRBJ2-6, the V gene TRBV3-1 (or the pseudogene TRBV3-2), with D possibly TRBD1 on 5 matching bases. From germline, CDR1 is LGHDT and CDR2 YNNKEL (reference sequence). Trimming took 2 bases from V and 4 from J, leaving 9 bases between them. There are 15 residues in the CDR3. The CDR3 region has the DNA TGTGCCAGCAGCCAACTGGGGCACGGGGCCAACGTCCTGACTTTC. Protein: CASSQLGHGANVLTF.

The V and J genes are TRBV2 and TRBJ2-2; D is possibly TRBD1 or TRBD2 (6 bases each). The CDR3 is 14 residues long. Trimming took 6 bases from V and 8 from J, leaving 16 bases between them. Germline CDR1 reads SNHLY; CDR2 reads FYNNEI. The DNA for the CDR3 is TGTGCCAGCAGGGAGGGGGTCGTTTTAGGGGAGCTGTTTTTT. Its protein is CASREGVVLGELFF.

J is TRBJ2-1 and V is TRBV5-4, with D perhaps being TRBD1 or TRBD2 (5 bases each). Looked up from germline, CDR1 is SGHNT and CDR2 is YYREEE (reference sequence). Trimming took off 1 base at V and 4 bases at J, with 15 bases between the two ends. The CDR3 runs 16 residues. The CDR3 loop is CASSLPRTGPYNEQFF. Here the CDR3 DNA reads TGTGCCAGCAGCTTGCCCCGGACGGGACCGTACAATGAGCAGTTCTTC.

This rearrangement joins TRBV12-3 or TRBV12-4 to TRBJ1-5; D remains ambiguous. This CDR3 region has 13 residues. Trimming removed 5 bases from V and 9 bases from J, with 14 bases in between. CDR3 DNA: TGTGCCAGCAGTCCGGGAGCCCCAGGGCCCCAGCATTTT. Protein sequence: CASSPGAPGPQHF.

The V call is TRBV7-2, the J call TRBJ2-7, with 9 bases fitting TRBD2. The CDR3 has 13 amino acids. Trimming cost V 4 bases and J 3 bases; bases outside gene matches: 1. Germline V gene lookup returns CDR1 SGHTA and CDR2 FQGNSA. The CDR3 is CASSSSGNYEQYF. The CDR3 DNA follows: TGTGCCAGCAGCTCTAGCGGGAACTACGAGCAGTACTTC.

The V and J genes are TRBV5-4 and TRBJ1-5; possible D gene TRBD1, 6 bases. V was shortened by 2 bases and J by 6 bases, with 15 bases between the two germline ends. The length of the CDR3 is 15 residues. Germline CDR1 and CDR2: SGHNT and YYREEE (reference sequence). For the CDR3, the DNA is TGTGCCAGCAGCTTTGGAACAGGGAAAGGTCAGCCCCAGCATTTT. Translating it yields CASSFGTGKGQPQHF.